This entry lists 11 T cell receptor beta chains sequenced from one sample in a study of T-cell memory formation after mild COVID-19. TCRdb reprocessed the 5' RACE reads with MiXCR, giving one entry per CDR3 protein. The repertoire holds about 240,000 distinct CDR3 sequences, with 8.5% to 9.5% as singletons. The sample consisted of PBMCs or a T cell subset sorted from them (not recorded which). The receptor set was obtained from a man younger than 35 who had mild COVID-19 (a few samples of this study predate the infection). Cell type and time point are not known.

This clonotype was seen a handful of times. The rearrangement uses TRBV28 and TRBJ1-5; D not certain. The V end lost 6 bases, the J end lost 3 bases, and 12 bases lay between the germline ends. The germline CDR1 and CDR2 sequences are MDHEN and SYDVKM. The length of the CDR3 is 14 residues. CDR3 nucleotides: TGTGCCAGCAGATCCCAAGGGAACAATCAGCCCCAGCATTTT. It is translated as CASRSQGNNQPQHF.

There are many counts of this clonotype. This CDR3 reads CSASGGAGNQPQHF. In nucleotides, the CDR3 is TGCAGTGCTTCAGGGGGCGCGGGCAATCAGCCCCAGCATTTT. This sequence joins TRBV20-1 and TRBJ1-5, with 8 bases identical to TRBD1. CDR1 and CDR2 (germline): DFQATT, SNEGSKA (reference sequence). CDR3 length: 14 amino acids. V lost 5 bases to trimming and J lost 2 bases; unmatched junction nucleotides: 5.

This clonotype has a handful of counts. The CDR3 protein is CASSGPALPYNEQFF. CDR3 sequence (DNA): TGTGCCAGCAGCGGGCCAGCCCTTCCCTACAATGAGCAGTTCTTC. The chain carries TRBV5-5 and TRBJ2-1; no clear D gene. V was clipped by 4 bases and J by 2 bases, with 13 bases between them. Germline assignment: CDR1 SGHKS and CDR2 YYEKEE (reference sequence). There are 15 residues in the CDR3.

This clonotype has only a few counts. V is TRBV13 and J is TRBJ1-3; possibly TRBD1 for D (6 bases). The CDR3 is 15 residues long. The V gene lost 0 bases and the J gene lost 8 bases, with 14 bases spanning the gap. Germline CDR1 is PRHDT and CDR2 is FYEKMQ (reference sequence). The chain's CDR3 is CASSLGRTARDTIYF. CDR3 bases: TGTGCCAGCAGCTTAGGCCGGACAGCCCGGGACACCATATATTTT.

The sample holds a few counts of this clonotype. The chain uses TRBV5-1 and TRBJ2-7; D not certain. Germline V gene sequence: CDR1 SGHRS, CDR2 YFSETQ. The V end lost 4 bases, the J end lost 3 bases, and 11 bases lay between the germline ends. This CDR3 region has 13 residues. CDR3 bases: TGCGCCAGCAGCATCACCGCCGACTACGAGCAGTACTTC. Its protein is CASSITADYEQYF.

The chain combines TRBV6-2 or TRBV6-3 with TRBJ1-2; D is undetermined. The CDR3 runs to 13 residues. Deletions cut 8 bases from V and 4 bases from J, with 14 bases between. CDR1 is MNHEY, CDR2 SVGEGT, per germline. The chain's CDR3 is CASGPQNFYGYTF. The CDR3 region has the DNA TGTGCCAGCGGCCCACAGAACTTCTATGGCTACACCTTC.

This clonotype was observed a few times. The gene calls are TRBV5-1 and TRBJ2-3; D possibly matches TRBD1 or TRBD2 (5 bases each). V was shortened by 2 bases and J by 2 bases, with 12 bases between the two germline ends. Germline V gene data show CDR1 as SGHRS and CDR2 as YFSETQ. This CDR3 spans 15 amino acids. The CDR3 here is CASSFGTVLTDTQYF. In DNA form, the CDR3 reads TGCGCCAGCAGCTTCGGGACGGTCCTCACAGATACGCAGTATTTT.

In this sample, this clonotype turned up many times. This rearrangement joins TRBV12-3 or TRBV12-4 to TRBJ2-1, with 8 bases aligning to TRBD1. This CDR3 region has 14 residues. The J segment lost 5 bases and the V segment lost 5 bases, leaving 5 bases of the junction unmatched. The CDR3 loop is CASSPRTGNNEQFF. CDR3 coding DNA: TGTGCCAGCAGTCCGAGGACAGGGAACAATGAGCAGTTCTTC.

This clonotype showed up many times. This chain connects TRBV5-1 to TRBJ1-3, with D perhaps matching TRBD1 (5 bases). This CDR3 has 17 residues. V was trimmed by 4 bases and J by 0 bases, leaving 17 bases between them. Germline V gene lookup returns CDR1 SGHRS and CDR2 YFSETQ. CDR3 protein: CASSAGRQFFSGNTIYF. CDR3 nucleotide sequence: TGCGCCAGCAGCGCTGGACGACAGTTCTTCTCTGGAAACACCATATATTTT.

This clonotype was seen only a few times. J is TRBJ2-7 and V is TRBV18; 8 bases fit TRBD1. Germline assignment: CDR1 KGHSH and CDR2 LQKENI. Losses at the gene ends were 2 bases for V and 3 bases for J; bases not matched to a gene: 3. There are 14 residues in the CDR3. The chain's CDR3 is CASSPNRGDYEQYV. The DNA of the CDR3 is TGTGCCAGCTCACCAAACAGGGGGGACTACGAGCAGTACGTC.

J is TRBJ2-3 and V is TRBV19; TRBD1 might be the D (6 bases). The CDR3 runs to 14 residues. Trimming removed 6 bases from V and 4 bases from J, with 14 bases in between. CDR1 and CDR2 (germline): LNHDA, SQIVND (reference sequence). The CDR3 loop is CASRVQGSADTQYF. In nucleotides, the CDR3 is TGTGCCAGTAGGGTACAGGGATCTGCAGATACGCAGTATTTT.